These 5 T cell receptor beta chains were all obtained from the same sample, sequenced in a study of blood T cell repertoires in COVID-19. The assay was immunoSEQ multiplex PCR, and TCRdb's table has in-frame clones only and misses some. There are about 100,000 clones in the sample; about 85% occur only once, and 10% to 15% lies in the top ten. The source material was peripheral blood. The source is a human donor in a cohort sampled during active COVID-19.

The V call is TRBV6-6, the J call TRBJ2-7; D is possibly TRBD1 (5 bases). This CDR3 contains 14 residues. Germline CDR1 and CDR2: MNHNY and SVGAGI (reference sequence). The germline V and J ends were trimmed by 4 bases and 3 bases, with 13 bases remaining between them. The CDR3 nucleotides read TGTGCCAGCAGTTTATTGGGGCCCGACTACGAGCAGTACTTC. This sequence encodes CASSLLGPDYEQYF.

The chain recombines TRBV5-1 with TRBJ2-1; maybe TRBD1 (6 bases). The CDR3 loop spans 14 amino acids. Germline CDR1 SGHRS, CDR2 YFSETQ. V lost 0 bases to trimming and J lost 7 bases, with 11 bases between them. CDR3 nucleotide sequence: TGCGCCAGCAGCTTGGTACAGGGTAGGAATGAGCAGTTCTTC. Residues: CASSLVQGRNEQFF.

Details on this clone: Germline and junction disagree at one end, which may indicate a read error. V usage is TRBV25-1 and J usage is TRBJ1-4, with TRBD1 identical over 10 bases. The germline CDR1 and CDR2 sequences are MGHDK and SYGVNS. The CDR3 spans 18 residues. CDR3 residues: CASSRGTGERLSNEKLFF. DNA of the CDR3: TGTGCCAGCAGCCGCGGGACAGGGGAACGCCTTTCTAACGAAAAACTGTTTTTT.

This clone was seen more than once but under ten times. The rearrangement uses TRBV7-9 and TRBJ2-7; 7 bases agree with TRBD1. Germline V gene lookup returns CDR1 SEHNR and CDR2 FQNEAQ (reference sequence). This CDR3 is 15 amino acids long. Trimming at V came to 7 bases and at J to 0 bases, leaving 9 bases not matched to a gene. CDR3 in amino acids: CASIQTGASSYEQYF. The CDR3 region has the DNA TGTGCCAGCATCCAAACAGGGGCGAGCTCCTACGAGCAGTACTTC.

This chain links TRBV11-2 with TRBJ2-7; D gene ambiguous. Per germline, CDR1 SGHAT and CDR2 FQNNGV. The germline V and J ends were trimmed by 4 bases and 0 bases, with 4 bases remaining between them. The CDR3 spans 12 residues. CDR3 protein: CASSSLSYEQYF. As DNA, the CDR3 is TGTGCCAGCAGCTCCCTCTCCTACGAGCAGTACTTC.